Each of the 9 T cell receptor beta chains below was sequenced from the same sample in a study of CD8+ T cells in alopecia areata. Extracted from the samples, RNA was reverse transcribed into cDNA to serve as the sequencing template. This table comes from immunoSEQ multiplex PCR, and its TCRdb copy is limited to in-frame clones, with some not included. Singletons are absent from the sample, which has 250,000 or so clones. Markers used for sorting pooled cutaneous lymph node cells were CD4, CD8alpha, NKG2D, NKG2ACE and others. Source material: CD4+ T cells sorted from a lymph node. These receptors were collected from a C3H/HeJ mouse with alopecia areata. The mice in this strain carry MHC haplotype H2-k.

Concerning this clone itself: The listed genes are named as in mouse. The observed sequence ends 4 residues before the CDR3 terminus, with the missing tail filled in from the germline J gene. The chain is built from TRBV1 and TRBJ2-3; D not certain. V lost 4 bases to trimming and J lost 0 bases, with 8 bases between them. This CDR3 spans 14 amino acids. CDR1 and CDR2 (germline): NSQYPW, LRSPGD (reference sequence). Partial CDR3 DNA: TGCACCTGCAGTGAGACAAATAGTGCAGAA. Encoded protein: CTCSETNSAE. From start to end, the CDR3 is CTCSETNSAETLYF.

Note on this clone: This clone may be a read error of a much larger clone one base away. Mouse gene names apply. The CDR3 protein is CASSIWGEQDTQYF. The CDR3 bases that were read are TGTGCCAGCAGTATCTGGGGGGAACAAGAC. The chain joins TRBV19 to TRBJ2-5, with TRBD2 matching 8 bases. The CDR3 extends 4 residues past the end of the read, so its final part is completed from the germline J gene. V lost 2 bases to trimming and J lost 3 bases; unmatched junction nucleotides: 2. Germline V CDR1 and CDR2: FNHDT, SITEND (reference sequence). The CDR3 contains 14 residues.

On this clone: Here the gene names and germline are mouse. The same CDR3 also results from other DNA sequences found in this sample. CDR3 DNA, as far as it was read: TGTGCCAGCACCCCGGGACAGGGATATGCT. Its protein is CASTPGQGYA. Given in full, the CDR3 is CASTPGQGYAEQFF. The chain employs TRBV13-3 and TRBJ2-1; 9 nucleotides agree with TRBD1. The DNA ends 4 residues before the CDR3 does, and the rest of the CDR3 is filled in from the germline J gene. Germline V lookup: CDR1 NNHDY, CDR2 SYVADS. The CDR3 is 14 amino acids. J was trimmed by 4 bases and V by 6 bases; bases with no gene match: 5.

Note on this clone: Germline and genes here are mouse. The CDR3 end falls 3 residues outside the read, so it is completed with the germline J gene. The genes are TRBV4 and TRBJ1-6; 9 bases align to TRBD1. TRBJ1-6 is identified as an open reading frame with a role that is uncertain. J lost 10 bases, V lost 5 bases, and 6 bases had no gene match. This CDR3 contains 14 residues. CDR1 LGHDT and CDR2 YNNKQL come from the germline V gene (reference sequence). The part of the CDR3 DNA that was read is TGTGCCAGCAGCCTGACAGGGGGGAGGTCGCCC. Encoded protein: CASSLTGGRSP. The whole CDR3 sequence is CASSLTGGRSPLYF.

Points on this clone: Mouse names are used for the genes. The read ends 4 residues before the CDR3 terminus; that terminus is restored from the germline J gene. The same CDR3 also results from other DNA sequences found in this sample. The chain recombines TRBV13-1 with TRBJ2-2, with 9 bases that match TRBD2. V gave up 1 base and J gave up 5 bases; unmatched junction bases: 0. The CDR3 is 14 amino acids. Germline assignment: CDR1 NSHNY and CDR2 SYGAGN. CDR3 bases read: TGTGCCAGCAGTGATCTGGGGGGGACCGGG. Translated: CASSDLGGTG. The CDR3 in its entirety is CASSDLGGTGQLYF.

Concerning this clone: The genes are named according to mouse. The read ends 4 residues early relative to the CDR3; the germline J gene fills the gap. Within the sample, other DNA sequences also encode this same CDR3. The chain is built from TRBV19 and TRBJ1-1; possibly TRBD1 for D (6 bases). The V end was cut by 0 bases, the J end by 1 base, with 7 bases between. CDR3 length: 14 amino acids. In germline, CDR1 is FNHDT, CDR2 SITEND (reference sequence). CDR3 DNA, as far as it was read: TGTGCCAGCAGTATAGGGGGACAAAACACA. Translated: CASSIGGQNT. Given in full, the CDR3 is CASSIGGQNTEVFF.

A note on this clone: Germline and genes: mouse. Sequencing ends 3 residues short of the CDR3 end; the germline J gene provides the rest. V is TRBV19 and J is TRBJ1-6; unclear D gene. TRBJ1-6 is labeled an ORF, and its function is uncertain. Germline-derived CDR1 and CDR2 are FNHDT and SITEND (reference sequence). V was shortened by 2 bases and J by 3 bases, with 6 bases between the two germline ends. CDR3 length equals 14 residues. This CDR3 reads CASSIQDYNSPLYF. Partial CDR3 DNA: TGTGCCAGCAGTATCCAGGACTATAATTCGCCC.

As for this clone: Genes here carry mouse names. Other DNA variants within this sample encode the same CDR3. The CDR3 DNA, read in part, is TGTGCCAGCAGTATCCGACAGGGCCAAGAC. This sequence encodes CASSIRQGQD. The full CDR3 sequence reads CASSIRQGQDTQYF. The chain recombines TRBV19 with TRBJ2-5; 7 bases are a match to TRBD1. Sequencing ends 4 residues short of the CDR3 end; the germline J gene provides the rest. The CDR3 sequence is 14 residues long. Germline V gene lookup returns CDR1 FNHDT and CDR2 SITEND (reference sequence). With 2 bases clipped from V and 2 bases from J, the junction kept 2 bases outside the gene matches.

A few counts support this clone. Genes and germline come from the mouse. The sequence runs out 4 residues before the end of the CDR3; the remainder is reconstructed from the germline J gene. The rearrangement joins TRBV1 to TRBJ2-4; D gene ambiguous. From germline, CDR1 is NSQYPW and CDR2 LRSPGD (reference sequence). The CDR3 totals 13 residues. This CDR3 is CTCSADRSNTLYF. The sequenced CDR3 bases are TGCACCTGCAGTGCAGATAGGTCGAAC.